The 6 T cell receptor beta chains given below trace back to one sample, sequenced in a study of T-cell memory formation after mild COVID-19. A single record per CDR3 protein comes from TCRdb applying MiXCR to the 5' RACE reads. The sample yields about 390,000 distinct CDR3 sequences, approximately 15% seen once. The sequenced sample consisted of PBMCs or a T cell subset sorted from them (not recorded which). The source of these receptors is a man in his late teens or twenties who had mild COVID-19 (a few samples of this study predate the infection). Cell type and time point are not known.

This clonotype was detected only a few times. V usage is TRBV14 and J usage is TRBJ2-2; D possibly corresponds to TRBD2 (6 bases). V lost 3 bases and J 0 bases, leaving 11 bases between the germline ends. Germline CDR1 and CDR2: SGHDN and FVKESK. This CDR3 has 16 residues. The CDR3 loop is CASSQDRGTNTGELFF. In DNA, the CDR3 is TGTGCCAGCAGCCAGGACCGCGGGACGAACACCGGGGAGCTGTTTTTT.

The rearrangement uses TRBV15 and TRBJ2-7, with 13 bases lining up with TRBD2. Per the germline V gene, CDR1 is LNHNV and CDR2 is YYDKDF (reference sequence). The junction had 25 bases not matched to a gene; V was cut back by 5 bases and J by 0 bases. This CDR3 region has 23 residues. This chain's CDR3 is CATSEFVPTALLAGGRSSYEQYF. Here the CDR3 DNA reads TGTGCCACCAGCGAATTTGTCCCTACGGCCCTACTAGCGGGGGGGCGGAGCTCCTACGAGCAGTACTTC.

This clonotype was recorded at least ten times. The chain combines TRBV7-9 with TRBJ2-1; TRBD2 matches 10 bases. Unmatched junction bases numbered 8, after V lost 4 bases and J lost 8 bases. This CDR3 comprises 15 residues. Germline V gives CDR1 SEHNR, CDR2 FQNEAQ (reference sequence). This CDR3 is CASSSSGGALDEQFF. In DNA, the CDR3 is TGTGCCAGCAGCTCAAGCGGGGGGGCTTTAGATGAGCAGTTCTTC.

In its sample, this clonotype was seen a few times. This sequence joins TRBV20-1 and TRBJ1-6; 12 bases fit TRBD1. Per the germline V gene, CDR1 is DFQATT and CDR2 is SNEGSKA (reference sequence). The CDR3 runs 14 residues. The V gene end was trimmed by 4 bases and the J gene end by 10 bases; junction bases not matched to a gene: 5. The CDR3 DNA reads TGCAGTGCTAACTCCGGGACAGGGGGCTCACCCCTCCACTTT. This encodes CSANSGTGGSPLHF.

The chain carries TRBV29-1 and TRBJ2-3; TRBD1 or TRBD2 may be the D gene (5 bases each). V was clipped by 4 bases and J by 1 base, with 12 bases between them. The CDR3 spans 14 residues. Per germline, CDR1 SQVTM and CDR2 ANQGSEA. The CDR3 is CSVGGRGRTDTQYF. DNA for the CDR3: TGCAGCGTTGGGGGACGGGGTCGCACAGATACGCAGTATTTT.

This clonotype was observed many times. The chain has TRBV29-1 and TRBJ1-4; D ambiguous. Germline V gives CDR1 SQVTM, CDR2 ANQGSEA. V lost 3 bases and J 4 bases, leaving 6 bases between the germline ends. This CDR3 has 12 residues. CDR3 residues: CSVERVNEKLFF. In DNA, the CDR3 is TGCAGCGTTGAGAGGGTTAATGAAAAACTGTTTTTT.